This is a list of T cell receptor beta chains from one sample in a study of cytomegalovirus exposure and HLA in healthy donors. Assay used: immunoSEQ multiplex PCR; TCRdb lists only in-frame clones, some missing. The sample has 100,000 to 150,000 clones; 10% to 13% are singletons. Input material: PBMCs. These receptors were taken from a woman between 18 and 30 years old in good health and CMV-seropositive. The conserved cysteine and the conserved F or W are not part of the CDR3 here.

TRBV5-8	TRBJ2-3	ASSLATGFYTDTQY
TRBV2	TRBJ2-1	AVKGTTEQF
TRBV25-1	TRBJ2-7	ASSESPGQGSYEQY
TRBV5-1	TRBJ2-6	ASSTQGAGANVLT
TRBV19	TRBJ1-2	ASSWDSSNYGYT
TRBV10-3	TRBJ2-2	AISESRLAGGAGELF
TRBV6-6	TRBJ2-3	ASSYPGGTDTQY
TRBV7-3	TRBJ1-1	ASSSKEGANTEAF
TRBV29-1	TRBJ2-3	SVTWTDYTDTQY
TRBV27	TRBJ1-1	ASSADRADLMRTEAF
TRBV19	TRBJ1-2	ASSGEGQDYQGYT
TRBV28	TRBJ1-6	ASSSGQKGPPLH
TRBV9	TRBJ1-1	ASSVDGGTEEAF
TRBV18	TRBJ2-7	ASSPSASQYEQY
TRBV27	TRBJ1-2	ASSYSGSTNYGYT
TRBV10-3	TRBJ2-7	AISGGTKTYEQY
TRBV6-4	TRBJ2-3	ASSVTSGRTDTQY
TRBV10-3	TRBJ2-7	AISPGGGGGEQY
TRBV28	TRBJ1-2	ASSFFQGGAYYGYT
TRBV18	TRBJ2-7	ASSAGIQTYEQY
TRBV25-1	TRBJ2-7	ASKGRVIPYEQY
TRBV29-1	TRBJ1-1	SVSGTEAF
TRBV28	TRBJ1-2	ASSLKGAVYGYT
TRBV9	TRBJ1-5	ASSGAGIRPQH
TRBV9	TRBJ2-1	ASSVAPGFHEQF
TRBV28	TRBJ2-7	ASSLETGRVGYEQY
TRBV4-2	TRBJ1-4	ASSRSGVGEKLF
TRBV10-3	TRBJ2-4	ASNSGITNIQY
TRBV7-8	TRBJ1-2	ASSPFIRGPFTNYGYT
TRBV6-6	TRBJ2-5	ASTSSGGGETQY
TRBV11-3	TRBJ2-5	ASSFLETQY
TRBV6-5	TRBJ1-1	ASSYDRLRGTEAF
TRBV11-2	TRBJ2-5	ASSLGEETQY
TRBV5-1	TRBJ1-1	ASRPEESGKTEAF
TRBV5-4	TRBJ1-1	ASTDGQGGMNTEAF
TRBV2	TRBJ2-1	ASSSSGRKYNEQF